This T cell receptor beta chain was captured by sequencing in a study of cytomegalovirus exposure and HLA in healthy donors. It was with 60 Vbeta and 13 Jbeta primers that the PCR ran. Method: immunoSEQ multiplex PCR; TCRdb's copy keeps in-frame clones and lacks some. In the table there are roughly 130,000 clones, about 8.5% of which are singletons. The sample holds a few counts of this clone. Germline assignment: CDR1 ENHRY and CDR2 SYGVKD. J was trimmed by 5 bases and V by 0 bases; bases with no gene match: 3. The CDR3 is 14 residues long. The rearrangement uses TRBV10-3 and TRBJ2-5, with 7 nucleotides matching TRBD1. The source material was PBMCs. This receptor was identified in a man aged 35-49 years in good health and CMV-seronegative. The CDR3 DNA sequence: TGTGCCATCAGTGAGTCGACAGGGCTGGAGACCCAGTACTTC. Its translation is CAISESTGLETQYF.